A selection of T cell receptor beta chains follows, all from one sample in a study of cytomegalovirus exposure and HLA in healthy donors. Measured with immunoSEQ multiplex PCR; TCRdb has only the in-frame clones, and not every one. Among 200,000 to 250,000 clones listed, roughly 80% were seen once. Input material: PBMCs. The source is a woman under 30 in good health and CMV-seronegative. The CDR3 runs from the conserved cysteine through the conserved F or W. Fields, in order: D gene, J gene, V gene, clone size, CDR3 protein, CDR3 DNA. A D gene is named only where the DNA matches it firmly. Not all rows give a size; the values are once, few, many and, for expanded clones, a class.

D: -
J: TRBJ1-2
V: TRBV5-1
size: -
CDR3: CASSGRDAGYGYTF
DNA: TGCGCCAGCAGCGGCCGGGACGCCGGCTATGGCTACACCTTC

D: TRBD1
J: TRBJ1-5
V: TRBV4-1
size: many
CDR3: CASSPLGQVSQPQHF
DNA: TGCGCCAGCAGCCCTCTCGGACAGGTCAGTCAGCCCCAGCATTTT

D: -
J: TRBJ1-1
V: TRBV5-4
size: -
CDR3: CASSFFPLNTEAFF
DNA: TGTGCCAGCAGCTTTTTCCCCCTGAACACTGAAGCTTTCTTT

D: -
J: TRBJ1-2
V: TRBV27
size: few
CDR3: CASSLVGNYGYTF
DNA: TGTGCCAGCAGTTTAGTCGGGAACTATGGCTACACCTTC

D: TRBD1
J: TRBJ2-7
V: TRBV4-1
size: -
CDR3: CASSPSPARGNFYEQYF
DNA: TGCGCCAGCAGCCCATCCCCGGCCAGGGGGAATTTCTACGAGCAGTACTTC

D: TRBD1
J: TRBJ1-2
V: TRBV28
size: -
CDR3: CATLTRGTGETNYGYTF
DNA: TGTGCCACCCTCACAAGGGGGACAGGGGAGACTAACTATGGCTACACCTTC

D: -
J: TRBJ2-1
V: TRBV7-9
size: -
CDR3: CASSFPDSSYNEQFF
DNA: TGTGCCAGCAGCTTTCCTGACAGCTCCTACAATGAGCAGTTCTTC

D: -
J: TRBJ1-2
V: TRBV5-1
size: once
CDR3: CASSLTPRKDYGYTF
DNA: TGCGCCAGCAGCTTGACCCCCCGAAAGGACTATGGCTACACCTTC

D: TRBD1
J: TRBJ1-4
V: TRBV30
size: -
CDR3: CAWSVRTGGEKLFF
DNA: TGTGCCTGGAGTGTACGGACAGGGGGAGAAAAACTGTTTTTT

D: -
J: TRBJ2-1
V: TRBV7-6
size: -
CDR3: CASSLSGNEQFF
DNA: TGTGCCAGCAGCTTAAGCGGCAATGAGCAGTTCTTC

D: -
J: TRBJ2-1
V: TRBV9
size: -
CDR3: CASTRDPTRYNEQFF
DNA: TGTGCCAGCACCCGGGACCCTACCCGCTACAATGAGCAGTTCTTC

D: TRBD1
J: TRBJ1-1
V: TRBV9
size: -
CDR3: CASNSDRGNTEAFF
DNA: TGTGCCAGTAACTCGGACAGGGGGAACACTGAAGCTTTCTTT

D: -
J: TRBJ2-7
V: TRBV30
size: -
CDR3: CAWSPSFGLPYEQYF
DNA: TGTGCCTGGAGCCCTTCGTTCGGGTTACCCTACGAGCAGTACTTC

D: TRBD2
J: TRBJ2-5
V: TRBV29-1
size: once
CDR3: CSVSSGGQETQYF
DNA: TGCAGCGTGTCTTCGGGGGGCCAAGAGACCCAGTACTTC

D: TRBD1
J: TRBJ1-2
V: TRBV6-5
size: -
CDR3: CASSYDRGPMYGYTF
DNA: TGTGCCAGCAGTTACGACAGGGGACCGATGTATGGCTACACCTTC

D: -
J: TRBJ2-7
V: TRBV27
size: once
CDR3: CASSKGTEQYF
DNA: TGTGCCAGCAGTAAGGGAACCGAGCAGTACTTC

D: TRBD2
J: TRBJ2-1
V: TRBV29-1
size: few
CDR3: CSVELAARGEQFF
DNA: TGCAGCGTTGAACTAGCGGCTCGGGGTGAGCAGTTCTTC

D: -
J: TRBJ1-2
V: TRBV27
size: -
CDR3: CASSKVGVGGDYGYTF
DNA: TGTGCCAGCAGTAAGGTGGGGGTCGGAGGTGACTATGGCTACACCTTC

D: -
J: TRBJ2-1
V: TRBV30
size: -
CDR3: CAWSVQGILQNEQFF
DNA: TGTGCCTGGAGTGTCCAGGGGATTTTACAAAATGAGCAGTTCTTC

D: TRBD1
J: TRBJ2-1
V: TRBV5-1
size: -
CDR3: CASSLATGTGVYNEQFF
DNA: TGCGCCAGCAGCTTGGCCACCGGGACAGGGGTTTACAATGAGCAGTTCTTC

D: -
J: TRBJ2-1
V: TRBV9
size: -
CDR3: CASSHRDDSYNEQFF
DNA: TGTGCCAGCAGCCACCGAGATGACTCCTACAATGAGCAGTTCTTC

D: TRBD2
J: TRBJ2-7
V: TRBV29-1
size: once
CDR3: CSVETSGRRGSYEQYF
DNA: TGCAGCGTTGAAACTAGCGGGAGAAGAGGCTCCTACGAGCAGTACTTC

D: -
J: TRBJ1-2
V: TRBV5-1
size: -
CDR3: CASSLVGGGEFYGYTF
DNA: TGCGCCAGCAGCTTGGTGGGCGGGGGCGAGTTCTATGGCTACACCTTC

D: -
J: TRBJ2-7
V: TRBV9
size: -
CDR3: CASSVPEDPSYEQYF
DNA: TGTGCCAGCAGCGTACCGGAAGATCCCTCCTACGAGCAGTACTTC

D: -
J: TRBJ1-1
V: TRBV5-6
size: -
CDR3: CASSLRDSRGTEAFF
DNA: TGTGCCAGCAGCTTGCGGGACTCTCGGGGCACTGAAGCTTTCTTT

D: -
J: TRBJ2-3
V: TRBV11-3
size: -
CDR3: CASSLGSHTDTQYF
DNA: TGTGCCAGCAGCCTAGGCAGCCACACAGATACGCAGTATTTT

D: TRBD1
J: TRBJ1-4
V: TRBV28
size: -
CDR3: CASRNNRGPEKLFF
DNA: TGTGCCAGCAGAAATAACAGGGGGCCTGAAAAACTGTTTTTT

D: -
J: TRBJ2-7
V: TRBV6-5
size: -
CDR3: CASSRSRTYEQYF
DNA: TGTGCCAGCAGCCGAAGTAGAACCTACGAGCAGTACTTC

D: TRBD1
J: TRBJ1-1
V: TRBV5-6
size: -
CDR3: CASSLGTGPTEAFF
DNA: TGTGCCAGCAGCTTGGGGACAGGCCCCACTGAAGCTTTCTTT

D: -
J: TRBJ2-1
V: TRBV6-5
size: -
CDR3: CASSYSSARFDEQFF
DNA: TGTGCCAGCAGTTACTCTAGCGCCCGGTTCGATGAGCAGTTCTTC

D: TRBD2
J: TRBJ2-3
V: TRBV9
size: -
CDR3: CASSLRGGLAGVQDTQYF
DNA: TGTGCCAGCAGCCTCCGGGGGGGACTAGCGGGAGTTCAAGATACGCAGTATTTT

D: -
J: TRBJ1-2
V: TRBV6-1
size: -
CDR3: CASSERGPTRILNYGYTF
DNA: TGTGCCAGCAGTGAAAGGGGCCCCACTCGCATCCTCAACTATGGCTACACCTTC

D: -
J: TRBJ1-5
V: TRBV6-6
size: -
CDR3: CASSSGQPQHF
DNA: TGTGCCAGCAGTTCGGGTCAGCCCCAGCATTTT

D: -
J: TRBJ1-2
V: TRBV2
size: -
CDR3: CASTREYGYTF
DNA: TGTGCCAGCACCAGGGAATATGGCTACACCTTC

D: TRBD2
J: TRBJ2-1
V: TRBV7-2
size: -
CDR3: CASSRGTSGRAEQFF
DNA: TGTGCCAGCAGCAGAGGGACTAGCGGGAGGGCTGAGCAGTTCTTC

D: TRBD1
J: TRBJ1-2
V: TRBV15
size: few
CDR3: CATSPRQGRMSGYTF
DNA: TGTGCCACCAGCCCCCGACAGGGTAGAATGAGTGGCTACACCTTC

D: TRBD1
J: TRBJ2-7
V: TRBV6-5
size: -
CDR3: CASSRDRVLNEQYF
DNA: TGTGCCAGCAGCCGGGACAGGGTCCTTAACGAGCAGTACTTC

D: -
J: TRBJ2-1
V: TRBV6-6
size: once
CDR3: CASSYSTAEQFF
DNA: TGTGCCAGCAGTTACTCGACGGCAGAGCAGTTCTTC

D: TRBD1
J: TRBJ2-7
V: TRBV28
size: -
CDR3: CASRGTGSSREQYF
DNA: TGTGCCAGCAGGGGGACAGGTTCCTCCCGGGAGCAGTACTTC

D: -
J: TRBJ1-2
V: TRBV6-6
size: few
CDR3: CASSSTRAGYGYTF
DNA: TGTGCCAGCAGTTCAACCAGGGCGGGCTATGGCTACACCTTC

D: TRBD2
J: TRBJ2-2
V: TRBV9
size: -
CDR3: CASSVRTGGVGTGELFF
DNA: TGTGCCAGCAGCGTAAGGACGGGAGGGGTTGGCACCGGGGAGCTGTTTTTT

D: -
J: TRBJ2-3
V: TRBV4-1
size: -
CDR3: CASSQGWGDSTDTQYF
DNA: TGCGCCAGCAGCCAAGGGTGGGGGGACAGCACAGATACGCAGTATTTT

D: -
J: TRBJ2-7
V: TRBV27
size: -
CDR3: CASSLKGDRYEQYF
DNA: TGTGCCAGCAGTCTAAAGGGAGATCGGTACGAGCAGTACTTC

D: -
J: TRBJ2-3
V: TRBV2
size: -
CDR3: CASSEDRTRDTQYF
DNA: TGTGCCAGCAGTGAAGATAGGACTCGGGATACGCAGTATTTT

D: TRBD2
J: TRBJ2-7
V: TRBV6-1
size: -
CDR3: CASRTSGRPEQYF
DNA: TGTGCCAGCAGGACTAGCGGGAGGCCCGAGCAGTACTTC

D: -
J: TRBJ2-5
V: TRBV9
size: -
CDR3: CASSVASGQETQYF
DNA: TGTGCCAGCAGCGTAGCAAGCGGGCAAGAGACCCAGTACTTC

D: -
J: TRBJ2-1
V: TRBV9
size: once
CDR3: CASSVATGYRQFF
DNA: TGTGCCAGCAGCGTAGCTACGGGGTATCGGCAGTTCTTC

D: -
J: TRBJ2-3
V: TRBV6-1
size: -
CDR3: CASSVQSSVTDTQYF
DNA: TGTGCCAGCAGCGTCCAGTCGTCAGTGACAGATACGCAGTATTTT

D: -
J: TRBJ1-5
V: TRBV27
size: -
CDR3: CASSFVGPRSNQPQHF
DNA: TGTGCCAGCAGTTTTGTTGGCCCCAGGAGCAATCAGCCCCAGCATTTT

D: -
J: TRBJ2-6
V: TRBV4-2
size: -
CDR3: CASSPGVSGANVLTF
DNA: TGTGCCAGCTCGCCGGGGGTCTCTGGGGCCAACGTCCTGACTTTC

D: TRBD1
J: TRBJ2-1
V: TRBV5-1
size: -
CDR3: CASSRRTGVANEQFF
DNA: TGCGCCAGCAGCCGTCGGACAGGGGTGGCAAATGAGCAGTTCTTC

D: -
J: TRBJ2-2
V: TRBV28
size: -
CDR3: CASRQPFTGELFF
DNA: TGTGCCAGCAGGCAACCATTCACCGGGGAGCTGTTTTTT

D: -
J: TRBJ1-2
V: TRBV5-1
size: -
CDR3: CASSLGPQGISGYTF
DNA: TGCGCCAGCAGCTTGGGGCCCCAGGGAATTTCTGGCTACACCTTC